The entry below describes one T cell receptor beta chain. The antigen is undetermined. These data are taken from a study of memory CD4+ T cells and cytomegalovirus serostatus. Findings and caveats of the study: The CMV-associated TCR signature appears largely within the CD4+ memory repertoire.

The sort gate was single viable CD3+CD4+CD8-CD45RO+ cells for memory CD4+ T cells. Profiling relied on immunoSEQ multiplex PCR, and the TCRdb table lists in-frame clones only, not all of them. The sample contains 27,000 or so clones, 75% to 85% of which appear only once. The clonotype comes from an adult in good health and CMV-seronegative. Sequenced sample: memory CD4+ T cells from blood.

The CDR3 loop is CASSQEWGVNYGYTF. CDR3 nucleotide sequence: TGCGCCAGCAGCCAAGAATGGGGGGTTAACTATGGCTACACCTTC. This chain joins TRBV4-1 and TRBJ1-2; D possibly corresponds to TRBD1 (5 bases). Trimming removed 0 bases from V and 1 base from J, with 9 bases in between. The CDR3 has 15 residues. Germline lookup yields CDR1 MGHRA and CDR2 YSYEKL.